Below are 9 T cell receptor beta chains sequenced from a single sample in a study of T cells after somatic rescue of genetic block. Clones were read by immunoSEQ multiplex PCR, and TCRdb kept only the in-frame ones, dropping some. In the table there are tens of thousands of clones, about 91% of which are singletons. Sequences were obtained from peripheral blood mononuclear cells (PBMCs). The receptor source for this set is a man aged 40-49 years.

This CDR3 reads CASTSPRDRALTHYNEQFF. In DNA, the CDR3 is TGTGCCAGCACCTCGCCCCGGGACAGGGCCCTTACCCACTACAATGAGCAGTTCTTC. This chain joins TRBV21-1 and TRBJ2-1; TRBD1, the table's D call, was not compared with the DNA. TRBV21-1 is reported as a pseudogene. The CDR3 is made up of 19 amino acids.

This chain links TRBV18 with TRBJ2-5; D is possibly TRBD1 (6 bases). Germline lookup yields CDR1 KGHSH and CDR2 LQKENI. The CDR3 sequence is 15 residues long. The ends were cut back, 4 bases at V and 0 bases at J, with 12 bases in the middle. The CDR3 DNA is TGTGCCAGCTCACTACGACAGGCCAACCAAGAGACCCAGTACTTC. This encodes CASSLRQANQETQYF.

This chain links TRBV18 with TRBJ1-4; TRBD1 aligns across 9 bases. V was pared by 3 bases and J by 8 bases, with 10 bases of the junction left unmatched. The CDR3 covers 16 residues. CDR1 and CDR2 (germline): KGHSH, LQKENI. CDR3 region: CASSPISGQGQEKLFF. The CDR3 DNA follows: TGTGCCAGCTCACCTATTTCTGGACAGGGGCAGGAAAAACTGTTTTTT.

The chain recombines TRBV7-9 with TRBJ2-7; 8 bases are shared with TRBD1. Germline values: CDR1 SEHNR, CDR2 FQNEAQ (reference sequence). The V segment lost 5 bases and the J segment 1 base; nucleotides outside the gene matches: 10. The CDR3 has 16 amino acids. Here the CDR3 DNA reads TGTGCCAGCAGCATTAGACAGGGGAGCTGGTCCTACGAGCAGTACTTC. It specifies CASSIRQGSWSYEQYF.

The CDR3 region is CASTQTHRDTEAFF. The CDR3 region has the DNA TGTGCCAGCACCCAGACCCATAGGGACACTGAAGCTTTCTTT. The genes are TRBV6-5 and TRBJ1-1, with no clear D. V lost 7 bases and J 3 bases, leaving 15 bases between the germline ends. The germline gives CDR1 MNHEY, CDR2 SVGAGI. The CDR3 length is 14 residues.

This chain joins TRBV19 and TRBJ1-5; TRBD1 matches at 11 bases. CDR1 is LNHDA, CDR2 SQIVND, per germline (reference sequence). J gave up 4 bases and V 4 bases, and 9 bases lay outside the gene matches. The length of the CDR3 is 17 residues. The CDR3 here is CASSTGQGARLNQPQHF. The DNA for the CDR3 is TGTGCCAGTAGTACAGGACAGGGGGCGAGGTTGAATCAGCCCCAGCATTTT.

J is TRBJ1-2 and V is TRBV5-5; weak D call: TRBD1 (5 bases). The CDR3 loop spans 15 amino acids. The V gene lost 2 bases and the J gene lost 8 bases, with 19 bases spanning the gap. The germline V gene encodes CDR1 SGHKS and CDR2 YYEKEE (reference sequence). The CDR3 region is CASSLPPTTQEGYTF. Here the CDR3 DNA reads TGTGCCAGCAGCTTACCACCTACAACACAGGAGGGCTACACCTTC.

The chain is built from TRBV6-6 and TRBJ2-5; D gene uncertain. Trimming shortened V by 7 bases and J by 2 bases, and 5 bases separated the two germline ends. The CDR3 covers 11 residues. Germline V gene lookup returns CDR1 MNHNY and CDR2 SVGAGI (reference sequence). The CDR3 DNA sequence: TGTGCCAGCACCGAACAAGAGACCCAGTACTTC. It specifies CASTEQETQYF.

The gene calls are TRBV16 and TRBJ1-2, with 7 nucleotides matching TRBD1. Per germline, CDR1 KGHSY and CDR2 FQNENV. Unmatched junction bases numbered 5, after V lost 8 bases and J lost 2 bases. The CDR3 length is 13 residues. This CDR3 reads CASSLQGNYGYTF. The CDR3 DNA follows: TGTGCCAGCTCCCTACAGGGGAACTATGGCTACACCTTC.